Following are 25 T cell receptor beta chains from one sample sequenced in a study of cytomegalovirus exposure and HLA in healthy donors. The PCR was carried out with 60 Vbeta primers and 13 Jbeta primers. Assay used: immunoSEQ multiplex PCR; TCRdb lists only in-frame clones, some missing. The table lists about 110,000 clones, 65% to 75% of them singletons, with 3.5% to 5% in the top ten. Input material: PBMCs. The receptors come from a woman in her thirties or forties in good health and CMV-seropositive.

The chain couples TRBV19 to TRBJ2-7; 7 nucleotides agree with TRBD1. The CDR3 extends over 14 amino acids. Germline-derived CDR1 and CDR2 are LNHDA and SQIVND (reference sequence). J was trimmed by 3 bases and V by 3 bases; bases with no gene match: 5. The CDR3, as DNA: TGTGCCAGTAGTATGGCAGGGGGAGACTACGAGCAGTACTTC. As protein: CASSMAGGDYEQYF.

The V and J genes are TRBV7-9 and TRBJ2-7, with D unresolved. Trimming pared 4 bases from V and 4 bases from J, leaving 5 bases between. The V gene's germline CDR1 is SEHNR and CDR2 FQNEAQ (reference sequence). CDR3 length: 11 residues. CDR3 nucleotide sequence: TGTGCCAGCAGCTCTATTTACGAGCAGTACTTC. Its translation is CASSSIYEQYF. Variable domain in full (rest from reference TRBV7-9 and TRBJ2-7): DTGVSQNPRHKITKRGQNVTFRCDPISEHNRLYWYRQTLGQGPEFLTYFQNEAQLEKSRLLSDRFSAERPKGSFSTLEIQRTEQGDSAMYLCASSSIYEQYFGPGTRLTVT.

CDR3 amino acids: CASSQSSVPGQVPKASYNEQFF. CDR3 nucleotides: TGCGCCAGCAGCCAATCCAGCGTTCCCGGACAGGTCCCAAAAGCCTCCTACAATGAGCAGTTCTTC. The chain carries TRBV4-1 and TRBJ2-1; 7 bases align to TRBD1. The CDR3 is 22 amino acids. Germline V gene sequence: CDR1 MGHRA, CDR2 YSYEKL. The J segment lost 0 bases and the V segment lost 2 bases, leaving 22 bases of the junction unmatched.

The CDR3 DNA sequence: TGTGCTAGTGGTTTGGTACGGGGGGGTGTCGGTACCAATCAGCCCCAGCATTTT. Its translation: CASGLVRGGVGTNQPQHF. The rearrangement links TRBV12-5 to TRBJ1-5, with D possibly TRBD1 on 5 matching bases. The CDR3 runs 18 residues. V lost 0 bases and J lost 3, with 18 bases in between. Germline V gene lookup returns CDR1 LGHNT and CDR2 FRNRAP.

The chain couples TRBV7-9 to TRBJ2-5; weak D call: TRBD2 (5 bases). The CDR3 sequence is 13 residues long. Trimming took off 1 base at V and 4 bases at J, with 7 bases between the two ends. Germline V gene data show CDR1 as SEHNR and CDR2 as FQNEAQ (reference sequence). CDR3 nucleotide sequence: TGTGCCAGCAGCTTAGAACGGGGAGAGACCCAGTACTTC. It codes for CASSLERGETQYF.

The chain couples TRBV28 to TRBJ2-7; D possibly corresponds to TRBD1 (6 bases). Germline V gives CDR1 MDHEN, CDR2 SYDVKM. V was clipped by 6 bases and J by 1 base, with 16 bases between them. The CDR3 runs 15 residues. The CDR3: CASSNYGTRSYEQYF. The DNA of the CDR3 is TGTGCCAGCAGCAACTACGGGACACGGTCCTACGAGCAGTACTTC.

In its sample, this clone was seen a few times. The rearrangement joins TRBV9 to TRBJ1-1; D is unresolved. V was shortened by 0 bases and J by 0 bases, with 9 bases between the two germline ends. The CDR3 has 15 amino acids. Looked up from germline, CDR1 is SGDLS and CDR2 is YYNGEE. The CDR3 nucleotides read TGTGCCAGCAGCGTAGGTCCAGTACTGAACACTGAAGCTTTCTTT. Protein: CASSVGPVLNTEAFF.

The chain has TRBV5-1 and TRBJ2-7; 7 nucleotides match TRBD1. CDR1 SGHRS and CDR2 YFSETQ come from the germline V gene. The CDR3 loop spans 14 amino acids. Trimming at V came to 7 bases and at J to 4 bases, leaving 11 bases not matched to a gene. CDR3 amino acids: CASSSRGHGYEQYF. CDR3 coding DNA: TGCGCCAGCTCTTCGAGGGGGCACGGTTACGAGCAGTACTTC.

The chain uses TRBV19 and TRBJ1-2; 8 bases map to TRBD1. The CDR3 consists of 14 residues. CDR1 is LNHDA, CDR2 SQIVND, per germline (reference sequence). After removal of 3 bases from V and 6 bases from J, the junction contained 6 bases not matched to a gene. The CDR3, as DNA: TGTGCCAGTAGTATTGACAGGGGAATGAATGGCTACACCTTC. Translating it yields CASSIDRGMNGYTF.

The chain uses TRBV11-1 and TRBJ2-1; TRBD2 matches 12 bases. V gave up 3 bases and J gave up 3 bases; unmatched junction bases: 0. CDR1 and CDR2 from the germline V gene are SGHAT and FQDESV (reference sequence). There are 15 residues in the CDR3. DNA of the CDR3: TGTGCCAGCAGCTTGACTAGCGGGGGCTACAATGAGCAGTTCTTC. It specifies CASSLTSGGYNEQFF.

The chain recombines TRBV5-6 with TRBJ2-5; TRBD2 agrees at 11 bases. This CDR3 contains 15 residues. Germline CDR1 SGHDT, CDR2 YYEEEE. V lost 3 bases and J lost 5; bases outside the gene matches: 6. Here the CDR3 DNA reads TGTGCCAGCAGCTGGGGTCTAGCGGGGGGTGAGACCCAGTACTTC. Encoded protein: CASSWGLAGGETQYF.

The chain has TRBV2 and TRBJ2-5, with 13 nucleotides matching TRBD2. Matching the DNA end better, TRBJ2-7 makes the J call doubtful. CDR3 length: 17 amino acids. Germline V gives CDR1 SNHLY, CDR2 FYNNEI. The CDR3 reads CASSGLAGGSGTYEQYF. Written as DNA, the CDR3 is TGTGCCAGCAGTGGACTAGCGGGGGGCTCCGGAACCTACGAGCAGTACTTC.

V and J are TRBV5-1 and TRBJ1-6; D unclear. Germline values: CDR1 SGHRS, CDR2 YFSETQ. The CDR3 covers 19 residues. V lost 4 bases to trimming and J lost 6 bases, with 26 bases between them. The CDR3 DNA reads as TGCGCCAGCAGCCTGGAAGGCGTATCCCTCCCCTCGGGTAATTCACCCCTCCACTTT. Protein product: CASSLEGVSLPSGNSPLHF. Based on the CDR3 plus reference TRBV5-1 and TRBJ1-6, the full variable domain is KAGVTQTPRYLIKTRGQQVTLSCSPISGHRSVSWYQQTPGQGLQFLFEYFSETQRNKGNFPGRFSGRQFSNSRSEMNVSTLELGDSALYLCASSLEGVSLPSGNSPLHFGNGTRLTVT.

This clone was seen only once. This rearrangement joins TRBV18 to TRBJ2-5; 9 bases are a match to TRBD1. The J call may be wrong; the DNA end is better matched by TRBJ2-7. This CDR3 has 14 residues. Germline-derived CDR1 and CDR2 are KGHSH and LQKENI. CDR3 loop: CASSLGQGAYEQYF. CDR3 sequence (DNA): TGTGCCAGCTCACTGGGACAGGGAGCCTACGAGCAGTACTTC.

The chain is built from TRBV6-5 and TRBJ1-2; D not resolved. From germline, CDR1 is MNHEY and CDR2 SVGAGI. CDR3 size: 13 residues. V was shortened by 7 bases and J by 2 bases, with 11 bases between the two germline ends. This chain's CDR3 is CASTNGRNYGYTF. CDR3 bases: TGTGCCAGCACCAACGGCAGGAACTATGGCTACACCTTC.

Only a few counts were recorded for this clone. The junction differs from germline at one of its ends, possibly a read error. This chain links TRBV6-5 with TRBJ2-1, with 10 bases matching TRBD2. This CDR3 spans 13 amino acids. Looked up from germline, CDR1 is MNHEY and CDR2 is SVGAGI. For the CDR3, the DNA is TGTGCCAGCAGAAAACCCGGGACTAGCGAGCGGTTCTTC. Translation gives CASRKPGTSERFF.

CDR3 bases: TGTGCCAGCAGTTTATTTCCCGACAGGGGATTAACTGAAGCTTTCTTT. Its translation is CASSLFPDRGLTEAFF. V gene TRBV27 combines with J gene TRBJ1-1, with 8 bases matching TRBD1. Losses at the gene ends were 1 base for V and 5 bases for J; bases not matched to a gene: 9. CDR3 size: 16 residues. The germline V gene has CDR1 MNHEY and CDR2 SMNVEV (reference sequence).

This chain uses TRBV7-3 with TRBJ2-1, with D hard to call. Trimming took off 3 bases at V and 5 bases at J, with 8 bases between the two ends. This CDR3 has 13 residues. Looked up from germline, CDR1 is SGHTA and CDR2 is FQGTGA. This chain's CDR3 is CASSLEFHNEQFF. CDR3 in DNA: TGTGCCAGCAGCTTGGAGTTCCACAATGAGCAGTTCTTC.

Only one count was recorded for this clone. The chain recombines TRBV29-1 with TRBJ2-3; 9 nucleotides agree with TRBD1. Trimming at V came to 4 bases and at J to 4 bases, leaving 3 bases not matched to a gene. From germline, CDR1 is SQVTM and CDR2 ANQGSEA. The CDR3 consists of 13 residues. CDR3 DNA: TGCAGCGTTGGACAGGGGGTAGCAGATACGCAGTATTTT. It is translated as CSVGQGVADTQYF.

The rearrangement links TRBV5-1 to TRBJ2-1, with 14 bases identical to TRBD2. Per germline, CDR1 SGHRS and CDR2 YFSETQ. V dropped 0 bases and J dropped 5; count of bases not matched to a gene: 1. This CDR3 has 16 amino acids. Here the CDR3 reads CASSLGGLAGDNEQFF. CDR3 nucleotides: TGCGCCAGCAGCTTGGGGGGACTAGCGGGAGACAATGAGCAGTTCTTC.

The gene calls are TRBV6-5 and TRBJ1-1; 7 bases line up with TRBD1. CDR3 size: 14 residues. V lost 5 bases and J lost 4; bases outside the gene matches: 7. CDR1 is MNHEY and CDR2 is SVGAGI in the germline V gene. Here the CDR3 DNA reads TGTGCCAGCAGTCGACAGGGAAGAAGCACTGAAGCTTTCTTT. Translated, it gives CASSRQGRSTEAFF.

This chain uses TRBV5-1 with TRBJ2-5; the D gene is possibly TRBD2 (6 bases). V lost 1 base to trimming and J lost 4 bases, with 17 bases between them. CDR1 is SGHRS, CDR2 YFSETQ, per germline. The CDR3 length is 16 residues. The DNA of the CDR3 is TGCGCCAGCAGCTTGTACGGGACTCAAGGGGCAGAGACCCAGTACTTC. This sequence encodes CASSLYGTQGAETQYF.

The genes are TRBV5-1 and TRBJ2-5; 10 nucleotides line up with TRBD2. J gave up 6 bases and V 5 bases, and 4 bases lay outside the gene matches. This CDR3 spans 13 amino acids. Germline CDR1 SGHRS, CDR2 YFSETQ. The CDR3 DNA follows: TGCGCCAGCAGTCCTAGCGGGAGACAGACCCAGTACTTC. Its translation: CASSPSGRQTQYF.

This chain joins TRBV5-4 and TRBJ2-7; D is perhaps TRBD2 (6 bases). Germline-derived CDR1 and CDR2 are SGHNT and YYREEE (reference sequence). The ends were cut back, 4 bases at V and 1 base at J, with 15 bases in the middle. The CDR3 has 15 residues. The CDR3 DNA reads TGTGCCAGCAGCGGTGGGGGGACGGGTTCCTACGAGCAGTACTTC. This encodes CASSGGGTGSYEQYF.

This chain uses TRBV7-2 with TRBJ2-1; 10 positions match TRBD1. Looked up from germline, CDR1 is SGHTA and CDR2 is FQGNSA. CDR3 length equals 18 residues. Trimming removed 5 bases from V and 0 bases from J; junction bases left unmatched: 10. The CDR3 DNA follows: TGTGCCAGCAGCCACGGGACAGGGGCCTTAAGCTCCTACAATGAGCAGTTCTTC. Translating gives CASSHGTGALSSYNEQFF.